This is a list of T cell receptor beta chains from one sample in a study of CD8+ T cells in alopecia areata. Repertoires were generated with immunoSEQ multiplex PCR, while TCRdb's copy carries only in-frame clones and drops some. The data hold 90,000 to 150,000 clones, with around two fifths observed a single time. The sample taken for sequencing was CD4+ T cells sorted from blood. These receptors originate from a human donor with alopecia areata. Each CDR3 is given with its conserved first and last residue. The order of the fields is J gene, clone size, D gene, V gene, CDR3 DNA, CDR3 protein. D genes are given only for firm matches. Expanded clones get a size class; other rows say once, few or many, or leave the size out.

J gene: TRBJ1-2; clone size: once; D gene: -; V gene: TRBV27; CDR3 DNA: TGTGCCAGCAGACGGGACCTAAGTAGGAGTGGCTACACCTTC; CDR3 protein: CASRRDLSRSGYTF
J gene: TRBJ2-7; clone size: few; D gene: -; V gene: TRBV29-1; CDR3 DNA: TGCAGCGTTTTACCAGGGGTTGGTTACGAGCAGTACTTC; CDR3 protein: CSVLPGVGYEQYF
J gene: TRBJ2-7; clone size: -; D gene: -; V gene: TRBV29-1; CDR3 DNA: TGCAGCGTTCACGGACAGTACTACGAGCAGTACTTC; CDR3 protein: CSVHGQYYEQYF
J gene: TRBJ2-7; clone size: few; D gene: TRBD1; V gene: TRBV7-2; CDR3 DNA: TGTGCCAGCAGCTCGGGACAGGCCGATCTATACGAGCAGTACTTC; CDR3 protein: CASSSGQADLYEQYF
J gene: TRBJ2-7; clone size: few; D gene: -; V gene: TRBV28; CDR3 DNA: TGTGCCAGCAGTGGACCCGGGACTCACTCCTACGAGCAGTACTTC; CDR3 protein: CASSGPGTHSYEQYF
J gene: TRBJ2-7; clone size: few; D gene: -; V gene: TRBV28; CDR3 DNA: TGTGCCAGCAGTTTAGGAGCGGGCTCCCCATACGAGCAGTACTTC; CDR3 protein: CASSLGAGSPYEQYF
J gene: TRBJ1-6; clone size: -; D gene: -; V gene: TRBV5-1; CDR3 DNA: TGCGCCAGCACCAAGACAGGTGGCCATAATTCACCCCTCCACTTT; CDR3 protein: CASTKTGGHNSPLHF
J gene: TRBJ2-7; clone size: -; D gene: -; V gene: TRBV5-1; CDR3 DNA: TGCGCCAGCGCCACGGGAGCGGGCCCCTACGAGCAGTACTTC; CDR3 protein: CASATGAGPYEQYF
J gene: TRBJ1-1; clone size: few; D gene: -; V gene: TRBV28; CDR3 DNA: TGTGCCAGCAGTTTCAATATGAACACTGAAGCTTTCTTT; CDR3 protein: CASSFNMNTEAFF
J gene: TRBJ2-2; clone size: few; D gene: -; V gene: TRBV28; CDR3 DNA: TGTGCCAGCAGTCCCCCGGGACAACGAGGCGGGGAGCTGTTTTTT; CDR3 protein: CASSPPGQRGGELFF
J gene: TRBJ2-3; clone size: -; D gene: -; V gene: TRBV4-3; CDR3 DNA: TGCGCCAGCAGCCTCGGGAGACTAGACACAGATACGCAGTATTTT; CDR3 protein: CASSLGRLDTDTQYF
J gene: TRBJ1-1; clone size: few; D gene: TRBD1; V gene: TRBV29-1; CDR3 DNA: TGCAGCGGGAACAACAGGGGAAACGCTGAAGCTTTCTTT; CDR3 protein: CSGNNRGNAEAFF
J gene: TRBJ2-2; clone size: -; D gene: -; V gene: TRBV15; CDR3 DNA: TGTGCCACCAGCAGAGCCGCCGCCCTGGGCACCGGGGAGCTGTTTTTT; CDR3 protein: CATSRAAALGTGELFF
J gene: TRBJ1-2; clone size: few; D gene: -; V gene: TRBV29-1; CDR3 DNA: TGCAGCGTTGAAATGACAAACTATGGCTACACCTTC; CDR3 protein: CSVEMTNYGYTF
J gene: TRBJ1-1; clone size: -; D gene: -; V gene: TRBV5-4; CDR3 DNA: TGTGCCAGCAGCCGCGGGGCGAGGGCTTTCTTT; CDR3 protein: CASSRGARAFF
J gene: TRBJ2-7; clone size: -; D gene: -; V gene: TRBV23-1; CDR3 DNA: TGCGCCAGAGACCAGGATCAGGACTACGAGCAGTACTTC; CDR3 protein: CARDQDQDYEQYF
J gene: TRBJ1-5; clone size: few; D gene: -; V gene: TRBV29-1; CDR3 DNA: TGCAGCGTTGGGGAGGCGGGGACCCAGCCCCAGCATTTT; CDR3 protein: CSVGEAGTQPQHF
J gene: TRBJ1-5; clone size: -; D gene: -; V gene: TRBV30; CDR3 DNA: TGTGCCTGGAGTGTCATCGGAAATCAGCCCCAGCATTTT; CDR3 protein: CAWSVIGNQPQHF
J gene: TRBJ1-2; clone size: -; D gene: -; V gene: TRBV29-1; CDR3 DNA: TGCAGCGGGGCTGAGGGATCGGGCTATGGCTACACCTTC; CDR3 protein: CSGAEGSGYGYTF
J gene: TRBJ1-1; clone size: -; D gene: -; V gene: TRBV29-1; CDR3 DNA: TGCAGCGTTGAACAGACGGGGAACACTGAAGCTTTCTTT; CDR3 protein: CSVEQTGNTEAFF
J gene: TRBJ2-2; clone size: -; D gene: -; V gene: TRBV29-1; CDR3 DNA: TGCAGCGTTGAGAAGGCACCCGGGGAGCTGTTTTTT; CDR3 protein: CSVEKAPGELFF
J gene: TRBJ2-3; clone size: few; D gene: -; V gene: TRBV7-8; CDR3 DNA: TGTGCCAGCTGCCCCTTAGTCTGGACAGATACGCAGTATTTT; CDR3 protein: CASCPLVWTDTQYF
J gene: TRBJ2-3; clone size: few; D gene: TRBD2; V gene: TRBV7-2; CDR3 DNA: TGTGCCAGCAGCTTTGGCGGGGGTAGCACAGATACGCAGTATTTT; CDR3 protein: CASSFGGGSTDTQYF
J gene: TRBJ2-1; clone size: -; D gene: TRBD2; V gene: TRBV5-1; CDR3 DNA: TGCGCCAGCAGCTTGATACGGGAGGGTGAGCAGTTCTTC; CDR3 protein: CASSLIREGEQFF
J gene: TRBJ2-3; clone size: -; D gene: -; V gene: TRBV4-3; CDR3 DNA: TGCGCCAGCAGCCCCCGGGCAACTAGCACATATACGCAGTATTTT; CDR3 protein: CASSPRATSTYTQYF
J gene: TRBJ2-1; clone size: -; D gene: -; V gene: TRBV27; CDR3 DNA: TGTGCCAGCAGTCCTTGGACTCAACTATCCTACAATGAGCAGTTCTTC; CDR3 protein: CASSPWTQLSYNEQFF
J gene: TRBJ2-7; clone size: -; D gene: TRBD2; V gene: TRBV28; CDR3 DNA: TGTGCCAGCAGACCGGGGGGGGATCCCTACGAGCAGTACTTC; CDR3 protein: CASRPGGDPYEQYF
J gene: TRBJ1-5; clone size: many; D gene: TRBD1; V gene: TRBV19; CDR3 DNA: TGTGCCAGTAGTATTATCGGGACAGGGAATGTCAATCAGCCCCAGCATTTT; CDR3 protein: CASSIIGTGNVNQPQHF
J gene: TRBJ2-2; clone size: -; D gene: TRBD2; V gene: TRBV29-1; CDR3 DNA: TGCAGCGTCCCCCGAAGGGAGGGACGATCCGGGGAGCTGTTTTTT; CDR3 protein: CSVPRREGRSGELFF
J gene: TRBJ2-3; clone size: -; D gene: -; V gene: TRBV30; CDR3 DNA: TGTGCCCGGACTAACATGGGCACAGATACGCAGTATTTT; CDR3 protein: CARTNMGTDTQYF
J gene: TRBJ2-2; clone size: -; D gene: -; V gene: TRBV7-2; CDR3 DNA: TGTGCCAGCAGCTTAGTCCCGGGGGCGAACACCGGGGAGCTGTTTTTT; CDR3 protein: CASSLVPGANTGELFF
J gene: TRBJ2-1; clone size: -; D gene: TRBD2; V gene: TRBV29-1; CDR3 DNA: TGCAGCGTTGGGCCTAGCGGGGGCTCCAATGAGCAGTTCTTC; CDR3 protein: CSVGPSGGSNEQFF